The entry below describes one T cell receptor beta chain. No antigen is known for it. One base away there is no much larger clone; base qualities are not given. This record belongs to a study of blood T cell repertoires in COVID-19 (dated by TCRdb to about 2020). With regard to the full study: Samples covering the acute and convalescent phases of COVID-19 were provided by collaborators in the United States, Italy and Spain. The prospective study material was composed of cDNA or gDNA derived from T cells, B-cell-depleted T cells, or PBMCs. Deeply sampled blood TCRbeta repertoires from subjects exposed to, actively infected with, or recovered from COVID-19 were included in the dataset. A freely available public database, intended as a resource for researchers studying the immune response to SARS-CoV-2, is where the repertoires were released. Samples were obtained from the ongoing ImmuneRACE study (first 160 participants) and from over 1,000 subjects provided by 6 global collaborators. Nearly every sample came with metadata listing a de-identified subject ID, COVID-19 status, age in years and sex. Where available, HLA class I and class II types were obtained from metadata supplied by the sample provider rather than from assay-based typing. Results the study describes overall, beyond this receptor: How much clinical and demographic metadata was included differed by source and by participant, and the metadata was provided uncurated.

Participants in the prospective study were enrolled through a virtual design, were aged 18 to 89 years, and lived in approximately 24 United States geographic areas. Cohort assignment in the prospective study relied on participant-reported clinical history from a screening survey and a study questionnaire. Exposed participants had been in contact, within 2 weeks of entering the study, with a person who had a PCR-confirmed or clinician-diagnosed case of COVID-19. Each participant in the prospective study had whole blood, serum and a nasopharyngeal or oropharyngeal swab collected by mobile phlebotomists. Additional blood draws and questionnaires over an approximately 2-month period could optionally be provided by prospective study participants. Prospective study blood samples were shipped either frozen or at room temperature before DNA extraction. TCRbeta CDR3 regions were amplified from genomic DNA by means of the immunoSEQ Assay, a bias-controlled multiplex PCR. Processing in the source paper ran as follows. The number of nucleated cells in each sample was estimated from the amplification of reference gene primers within the assay. To quantify the absolute abundance of each unique TCRbeta CDR3 rearrangement, sequence reads were collapsed and filtered. For each sample, productive Simpson clonality was calculated as the square root of Simpson's diversity index over productive rearrangements. TCRdb retrieved this table from immuneACCESS and kept in-frame rearrangements only. Not all clones are present; in checked studies, unresolved V genes account for under half, and no reason is known for the remainder. Clonal size and the V and J genes are those of that table, whereas D and trimming came from the DNA. The sample table contains about 180,000 clones; only one count was recorded for roughly 80% of them. The ten largest clonotypes hold around 14% of the sample.

Relative to germline, V is 4 bases shorter and J is 2 bases shorter, with 9 bases between their ends. From the cysteine through the phenylalanine, the CDR3 covers 13 amino acids. The entry retains the CDR3 DNA only, 39 bases that are in frame from base 1. The CDR1 and CDR2 encoded by the germline V gene are SGHDT and YYEEEE. The specimen was PBMCs or T cells enriched from blood (not recorded which). This receptor was identified in a man aged 55-75 years who had been exposed to COVID-19. In this chain, TRBV5-6 is recombined with TRBJ1-2; too little of a D gene remains to name it. The CDR3 sequence is CASSPQANYGYTF. The nucleotide sequence reads TGTGCCAGCAGCCCCCAGGCCAACTATGGCTACACCTTC.